The source of this T cell receptor beta chain is a study of PD-L1 blockade in urothelial cancer. Study-wide findings and caveats: Blood TCR clonality below the median before treatment was a predictor of better survival.

Germline CDR1 SGHVS, CDR2 FQNEAQ. Unmatched junction bases numbered 8, after V lost 5 bases and J lost 8 bases. This CDR3 has 13 residues. For this clone: Its specificity is unknown.

Libraries were prepared by immunoSEQ multiplex PCR; TCRdb keeps only in-frame clonotypes and omits some of them. The table has 20,000 to 30,000 clones, roughly 80% seen once. Patients in the study were battling locally advanced or metastatic urothelial carcinoma. The gene calls are TRBV7-8 and TRBJ1-1, with 7 bases that match TRBD1. The sample was PBMCs, taken around atezolizumab (anti-PD-L1) treatment. The sequence derives from a man between 65 and 85 years old with urothelial cancer. The CDR3: CASSLAGQNEAFF. The CDR3 DNA sequence: TGTGCCAGCAGCCTTGCGGGACAGAACGAAGCTTTCTTT.